This T cell receptor beta chain was documented in a study of cytomegalovirus exposure and HLA in healthy donors. A multiplex PCR was run with 60 Vbeta primers and 13 Jbeta primers. Repertoires were generated with immunoSEQ multiplex PCR, while TCRdb's copy carries only in-frame clones and drops some. Found here are 90,000 to 100,000 clones, 75% to 85% of them singletons; the top ten hold 4.5% to 5.5%. The CDR3 totals 15 residues. J lost 1 base, V lost 5 bases, and 8 bases had no gene match. In germline, CDR1 is GTSNPN, CDR2 SVGIG (reference sequence). Sequencing input: PBMCs. This sequence originates from a woman aged 40 to 50 in good health and CMV-seronegative. V usage is TRBV30 and J usage is TRBJ1-3; 7 bases map to TRBD1. The CDR3, as DNA: TGTGCCTGGGGGAGACAGGGATTATCTGGAAACACCATATATTTT. Its translation is CAWGRQGLSGNTIYF.